This T cell receptor beta chain was sequenced for a study of blood T cells in healthy people across ages. Study-level points and caveats: Naive CD4+ cell counts and diversity both ran higher in long-lived than in aged donors. Unknown donor CMV status possibly confounded expanded clonotype changes.

PCR was performed a second time for about 7 to 11 cycles using a sample-barcoded 5' primer and a J-beta primer mix. TCRdb re-analysed the 5' RACE reads in MiXCR, keeping a single row per CDR3 protein. The sample includes around 1,600,000 distinct CDR3 sequences, 40% to 45% seen only once; the top ten take approximately 4%. Regarding this clonotype: Its antigen is not known.

Germline CDR1 reads MNHNS; CDR2 reads SASEGT. With 4 bases clipped from V and 4 bases from J, the junction kept 3 bases outside the gene matches. The length of the CDR3 is 13 residues. Samples had at least 6.5 million PBMCs isolated from them. This chain connects TRBV6-1 to TRBJ1-2, with TRBD1 matching 7 bases. The source is a young woman in good health. The sample consisted of blood. The CDR3 is CASSVRDSYGYTF. Written as DNA, the CDR3 is TGTGCCAGCAGTGTCCGGGACAGCTATGGCTACACCTTC.